This TCR beta chain was profiled in a study of T cell responses to AZD1222 COVID-19 vaccine. General study findings and limits: Reportedly, close to half of spike-specific TCRs are directed against unmutated variant regions.

Libraries were prepared by immunoSEQ multiplex PCR; TCRdb keeps only in-frame clonotypes and omits some of them. There are 160,000 or so clones in the sample; over 80% occur only once, and about a tenth lies in the top ten. Details on this clone: The antigen is undetermined.

V gave up 4 bases and J gave up 0 bases, with 10 bases separating them. Germline V gene sequence: CDR1 MDHEN, CDR2 SYDVKM. The length of the CDR3 is 15 residues. V is TRBV28 and J is TRBJ1-5; a weak D match, TRBD1 (5 bases). The sequencing used peripheral blood, collected 28 days after the second AZD1222 dose. This receptor was taken from an adult who received the AZD1222 COVID-19 vaccine. The CDR3: CASSWGRVSNQPQHF. The CDR3 bases are TGTGCCAGCAGTTGGGGCCGGGTTAGCAATCAGCCCCAGCATTTT. The whole variable domain, filled in from reference TRBV28 and TRBJ1-5, reads DVKVTQSSRYLVKRTGEKVFLECVQDMDHENMFWYRQDPGLGLRLIYFSYDVKMKEKGDIPEGYSVSREKKERFSLILESASTNQTSMYLCASSWGRVSNQPQHFGDGTRLSIL.